This entry concerns a single TCR beta chain. The sample originates from a study of control samples from healthy donors and cancer patients. Only in-frame clones appear in the TCRdb table, and some are missing; sequencing was by immunoSEQ multiplex PCR. The sample records 150,000 to 200,000 clones, roughly 93% being singletons. The V gene lost 6 bases and the J gene lost 2 bases, with 19 bases spanning the gap. Germline V gives CDR1 WSHSY, CDR2 SAAADI. This CDR3 has 16 amino acids. This TCR was sampled from a woman aged 60 to 75 in good health. Sequenced sample: blood. The chain combines TRBV10-2 with TRBJ1-1, with D maybe TRBD1 (5 bases). The CDR3 nucleotides read TGCGCCAGCAGCTGGGGCCTCGGGACGGACAACACTGAAGCTTTCTTT. Protein: CASSWGLGTDNTEAFF.